The rows below give T cell receptor beta chains drawn from one sample of a study of beta chain features in type 1 diabetes. Sequenced by immunoSEQ multiplex PCR; TCRdb stores in-frame clones only, minus some. The table lists 850,000 to 900,000 clones, about a sixth of them singletons. Sequencing was done on a sample of naive CD4+ T cells from blood. These receptors all stem from a woman younger than 35 in good health. Both conserved end residues are part of each CDR3. Each record gives: V gene, J gene, CDR3 protein.

V: TRBV7-9; J: TRBJ2-1; CDR3: CASSLGRTANNEQFF
V: TRBV7-2; J: TRBJ2-2; CDR3: CASSLLLAGSANTGELFF
V: TRBV10-3; J: TRBJ2-5; CDR3: CAIRKGQGRETQYF
V: TRBV15; J: TRBJ2-1; CDR3: CATSRDRANSYNEQFF
V: TRBV4-3; J: TRBJ2-3; CDR3: CASSQGGDRGTDTQYF
V: TRBV4-3; J: TRBJ2-3; CDR3: CASSLFRGGEQDTQYF
V: TRBV29-1; J: TRBJ2-3; CDR3: CSVALRLVPDTQYF
V: TRBV18; J: TRBJ2-5; CDR3: CASSPPSEMGVQETQYF
V: TRBV11-1; J: TRBJ2-5; CDR3: CASSLRETTQETQYF
V: TRBV28; J: TRBJ2-7; CDR3: CASSLWPTSASSYEQYF
V: TRBV7-2; J: TRBJ2-7; CDR3: CASSSKGSFGPEQYF
V: TRBV18; J: TRBJ2-3; CDR3: CASSPQLAGIADTQYF
V: TRBV19; J: TRBJ2-3; CDR3: CATRKEGTDTQYF
V: TRBV28; J: TRBJ2-2; CDR3: CASSSPGQLRAGELFF
V: TRBV6-6; J: TRBJ2-2; CDR3: CASRHRGLAGELFF
V: TRBV4-3; J: TRBJ1-6; CDR3: CASSQEGSYNSPLHF
V: TRBV9; J: TRBJ2-1; CDR3: CASSTTGTQYNEQFF
V: TRBV15; J: -; CDR3: CATSRDSVSSYEQYF
V: TRBV7-2; J: TRBJ2-5; CDR3: CASSLTWTSGSSQETQYF
V: TRBV28; J: TRBJ1-2; CDR3: CASYVTGNRDGYTF
V: TRBV2; J: TRBJ2-3; CDR3: CASSQVGTDTQYF
V: TRBV5-1; J: TRBJ1-1; CDR3: CASSSPNTGDTEAFF
V: TRBV7-9; J: TRBJ2-1; CDR3: CASSLVLGDRSYNEQFF
V: TRBV11-2; J: TRBJ2-3; CDR3: CASTKTRLAGLSTDTQYF
V: TRBV28; J: TRBJ2-1; CDR3: CATSEQAPGEQFF
V: TRBV10-3; J: TRBJ1-5; CDR3: CAISPAGEGNQPQHF
V: TRBV30; J: TRBJ1-5; CDR3: CAWSVLPDTGWKPQHF
V: TRBV27; J: TRBJ2-5; CDR3: CASSYPPRETQYF
V: TRBV7-6; J: TRBJ1-5; CDR3: CASSKKGRQGVPNQPQHF
V: TRBV9; J: TRBJ2-6; CDR3: CASSPLSGANVLTF
V: TRBV4-3; J: TRBJ2-1; CDR3: CASSQDLAWEDNEQFF
V: TRBV7-7; J: TRBJ2-6; CDR3: CASSLGGPSGANVLTF
V: TRBV20-1; J: TRBJ2-1; CDR3: CSGGLGNEQFF
V: TRBV23-1; J: TRBJ2-4; CDR3: CASSQSIFPEGAADIQYF
V: TRBV18; J: TRBJ1-5; CDR3: CASSPTPYQPQHF
V: TRBV6-6; J: TRBJ2-1; CDR3: CASSSRGGDSGQFF
V: TRBV7-9; J: TRBJ2-2; CDR3: CASSPSGRALGGELFF
V: TRBV18; J: TRBJ1-4; CDR3: CASSPRSGQDEKLFF
V: TRBV4-2; J: TRBJ2-1; CDR3: CASSQDGTRYNEQFF
V: TRBV29-1; J: TRBJ1-2; CDR3: CSVGVQGGNYGYTF